This T cell receptor beta chain was retrieved from a study of cytomegalovirus exposure and HLA in healthy donors. Study in general: A data release that came early held roughly 90 million unique TCRs from HLA-typed donors.

General study points: Common viral pathogens seemed, in a later analysis, to connect with several of the most significant clusters. Available immune exposure information covered CMV serostatus only. While the bulk of TCR sequences proved rare, some public TCRs turned up in many donors.

V was pared by 7 bases and J by 2 bases, with 9 bases between. The CDR3 contains 12 residues. CDR1 is GTSNPN, CDR2 SVGIG, per germline (reference sequence). This clone was counted only a few times. Its antigen is undetermined. It was with 60 Vbeta and 13 Jbeta primers that the PCR ran. Sequenced by immunoSEQ multiplex PCR; TCRdb stores in-frame clones only, minus some. Of roughly 130,000 clones in the sample, roughly 79% were seen once. Material for sequencing was PBMCs. This TCR was recovered from a woman between 45 and 60 years old in good health and CMV-seronegative. J is TRBJ1-3 and V is TRBV30, with a possible D match to TRBD1 (6 bases). The CDR3 region is CALGQPGNTIYF. The DNA for the CDR3 is TGTGCCTTGGGACAACCTGGAAACACCATATATTTT. Drawing the rest from reference TRBV30 and TRBJ1-3, the complete variable domain is SQTIHQWPATLVQPVGSPLSLECTVEGTSNPNLYWYRQAAGRGLQLLFYSVGIGQISSEVPQNLSASRPQDRQFILSSKKLLLSDSGFYLCALGQPGNTIYFGEGSWLTVV.